This TCR beta chain came from a study of regulatory T cells in long-lasting Graves disease. General study findings and limits: The study found TRBV28, TRBJ1-2 and TRBJ2-5 favored in persistent disease.

About this clonotype: The antigen is not known.

Germline V lookup: CDR1 SGHDN, CDR2 FVKESK. Trimming shortened V by 5 bases and J by 5 bases, and 12 bases separated the two germline ends. The CDR3 spans 13 residues. Library construction for TCR beta used iRepertoire HTBI primers and Arm-PCR of CDR3 regions. TCRdb used MiXCR to reprocess the multiplex PCR reads, holding one entry per CDR3 protein. The table includes some 560,000 distinct CDR3 sequences, around 15% detected once. Time point given: newly diagnosed GD, antithyroid drugs for less than 3 months. Construction of the TCR library relied on RNA isolated from PBMCs. These same records also appear under a second study, on T cells in Graves' hyperthyroidism and ophthalmopathy. Per that paper: Hyperthyroidism of Graves' type that showed no ophthalmopathy progression within 18 months was stable. Within blood appeared most thyroid clonotypes that had expanded above 0.001.

The source of this sequence is a woman aged 35-65 years with Graves disease. The sequencing used peripheral blood mononuclear cells (PBMCs), collected at new diagnosis, from a patient treated with antithyroid drugs. The chain joins TRBV14 to TRBJ2-5, with D unclear. CDR3: CASSVIHPETQYF. The DNA for the CDR3 is TGTGCCAGCAGCGTGATACACCCGGAGACCCAGTACTTC.